The 23 T cell receptor beta chains in this list originate from one sample, sequenced in a study of CD8 T cells in Susac syndrome. RNA was extracted with the RNeasy kit, and a quantity of about 0.45 to 1 ug was reverse transcribed using random hexamers. In TCRdb, the immunoSEQ multiplex PCR reads were re-called with MiXCR into one record per CDR3 protein. The sample lists 160,000 or so distinct CDR3 sequences, about 94% occurring once. Sequencing used CD8+ T cells from PBMCs. These receptors came from a human donor with multiple sclerosis.

The CDR3 DNA is TGTGCCAGCAGCGGACAGGGCAACTATGGCTACACCTTC. Its protein is CASSGQGNYGYTF. The chain employs TRBV25-1 and TRBJ1-2; 8 positions agree with TRBD1. The germline V gene encodes CDR1 MGHDK and CDR2 SYGVNS. The V gene end was trimmed by 6 bases and the J gene end by 2 bases; junction bases not matched to a gene: 2. The CDR3 is 13 residues long.

The rearrangement links TRBV5-6 to TRBJ1-2, with 7 bases identical to TRBD1. The junction had 6 bases not matched to a gene; V was cut back by 4 bases and J by 6 bases. This CDR3 is 13 amino acids long. Germline V gene lookup returns CDR1 SGHDT and CDR2 YYEEEE. CDR3 protein: CASSVTGDNGYTF. The CDR3 nucleotides read TGTGCCAGCAGCGTCACAGGGGATAATGGCTACACCTTC.

V and J are TRBV2 and TRBJ2-7, with 7 nucleotides matching TRBD2. Losses at the gene ends were 4 bases for V and 2 bases for J; bases not matched to a gene: 8. CDR3 length: 15 residues. CDR1 and CDR2 from the germline V gene are SNHLY and FYNNEI. CDR3 residues: CASSVRGGGAYEQYF. The CDR3, as DNA: TGTGCCAGCAGTGTTAGGGGCGGGGGAGCCTACGAGCAGTACTTC.

The J gene is TRBJ2-3, the V gene TRBV13, with D perhaps TRBD1 or TRBD2 (5 bases each). The V end lost 5 bases, the J end lost 5 bases, and 17 bases lay between the germline ends. Germline CDR1 PRHDT, CDR2 FYEKMQ (reference sequence). The CDR3 spans 15 residues. The CDR3 sequence is CASSIRDPRGDTQYF. For the CDR3, the DNA is TGTGCCAGCAGCATCCGGGACCCACGGGGAGATACGCAGTATTTT.

This chain joins TRBV9 and TRBJ2-1, with 8 bases matching TRBD2. Losses at the gene ends were 0 bases for V and 10 bases for J; bases not matched to a gene: 6. CDR1 and CDR2 from the germline V gene are SGDLS and YYNGEE. The CDR3 covers 14 residues. Written as DNA, the CDR3 is TGTGCCAGCAGCGTAGCGGGGGGGGGCCAAGAGCAGTTCTTC. It encodes CASSVAGGGQEQFF.

The chain employs TRBV30 and TRBJ2-7; D is uncertain. The ends were cut back, 2 bases at V and 0 bases at J, with 5 bases in the middle. Germline CDR1 reads GTSNPN; CDR2 reads SVGIG (reference sequence). The CDR3 loop spans 12 amino acids. The DNA for the CDR3 is TGTGCCTGGAGTCCAGGCTCCTACGAGCAGTACTTC. Protein sequence: CAWSPGSYEQYF.

V gene TRBV30 combines with J gene TRBJ2-7; TRBD1 or TRBD2 may be the D gene (5 bases each). V shed 3 bases and J shed 5 bases, with 20 bases lying between them. The CDR3 contains 15 residues. CDR1 GTSNPN and CDR2 SVGIG come from the germline V gene (reference sequence). In DNA, the CDR3 is TGTGCCTGGAGGATAGGGGCCTCCGTGGAGGACGAGCAGTACTTC. Encoded protein: CAWRIGASVEDEQYF.

This clonotype is a singleton in its sample. The rearrangement joins TRBV9 to TRBJ1-2; D not resolved. The CDR3 runs to 13 residues. CDR1 SGDLS and CDR2 YYNGEE come from the germline V gene. The V end lost 0 bases, the J end lost 7 bases, and 10 bases lay between the germline ends. The CDR3 sequence is CASSVGTSGGYTF. CDR3 coding DNA: TGTGCCAGCAGCGTAGGGACTTCTGGTGGCTACACCTTC. The variable domain in full, with the rest retrieved from reference TRBV9 and TRBJ1-2, is DSGVTQTPKHLITATGQRVTLRCSPRSGDLSVYWYQQSLDQGLQFLIQYYNGEERAKGNILERFSAQQFPDLHSELNLSSLELGDSALYFCASSVGTSGGYTFGSGTRLTVV.

This clonotype was recorded once. V gene TRBV29-1 combines with J gene TRBJ2-4, with D tentatively TRBD1 (7 bases). V was shortened by 7 bases and J by 6 bases, with 22 bases between the two germline ends. CDR1 and CDR2 (germline): SQVTM, ANQGSEA. The CDR3 has 15 residues. The CDR3 here is CSADLGQDYRNIQYF. The CDR3 nucleotides are TGCAGCGCCGATTTAGGACAGGACTATCGAAACATTCAGTACTTC.

The table lists this clonotype with a count of one. The V and J genes are TRBV5-6 and TRBJ1-1; 7 positions agree with TRBD1. The CDR3 spans 12 residues. Per germline, CDR1 SGHDT and CDR2 YYEEEE. Losses at the gene ends were 4 bases for V and 7 bases for J; bases not matched to a gene: 4. The CDR3 DNA sequence: TGTGCCAGCAGCCCGACAGGGAGTGAAGCTTTCTTT. The encoded protein is CASSPTGSEAFF. The whole variable domain, filled in from reference TRBV5-6 and TRBJ1-1, reads DAGVTQSPTHLIKTRGQQVTLRCSPKSGHDTVSWYQQALGQGPQFIFQYYEEEERQRGNFPDRFSGHQFPNYSSELNVNALLLGDSALYLCASSPTGSEAFFGQGTRLTVV.

This clonotype was found a few times. This chain uses TRBV2 with TRBJ2-7; no clear D gene. The CDR3 has 14 residues. With 7 bases removed from V and 3 bases from J, the gap between germline ends came to 16 bases. The germline V gene has CDR1 SNHLY and CDR2 FYNNEI. The CDR3, as DNA: TGTGCCAGCACGACGCGCTCTCCTTTCTACGAGCAGTACTTC. Its translation is CASTTRSPFYEQYF. Drawing the rest from reference TRBV2 and TRBJ2-7, the complete variable domain is EPEVTQTPSHQVTQMGQEVILRCVPISNHLYFYWYRQILGQKVEFLVSFYNNEISEKSEIFDDQFSVERPDGSNFTLKIRSTKLEDSAMYFCASTTRSPFYEQYFGPGTRLTVT.

The chain employs TRBV30 and TRBJ2-3, with D uncertain. Germline V gene sequence: CDR1 GTSNPN, CDR2 SVGIG (reference sequence). The CDR3 contains 15 residues. V gave up 4 bases and J gave up 2 bases, with 16 bases separating them. The CDR3 spells CAWIVPSPYTDTQYF. The CDR3 nucleotides are TGTGCCTGGATTGTGCCCTCCCCCTACACAGATACGCAGTATTTT.

This rearrangement joins TRBV30 to TRBJ1-1; no clear D. V gave up 8 bases and J gave up 3 bases, with 13 bases separating them. This CDR3 spans 12 amino acids. Germline V gives CDR1 GTSNPN, CDR2 SVGIG (reference sequence). The chain's CDR3 is CAQQNMDTEAFF. The CDR3, as DNA: TGTGCCCAACAAAATATGGACACTGAAGCTTTCTTT.

This chain links TRBV11-1 with TRBJ2-7; D gene unclear. This CDR3 is 14 amino acids long. V shed 5 bases and J shed 10 bases, with 21 bases lying between them. Per germline, CDR1 SGHAT and CDR2 FQDESV (reference sequence). The CDR3, as DNA: TGTGCCAGCAGCCCGCAGGATTTTGGGCCGGATCAGTACTTC. This sequence encodes CASSPQDFGPDQYF.

The chain uses TRBV27 and TRBJ1-2, with a possible D match to TRBD1 (6 bases). The CDR3 is 16 residues long. The germline gives CDR1 MNHEY, CDR2 SMNVEV (reference sequence). The V end lost 4 bases, the J end lost 2 bases, and 17 bases lay between the germline ends. The CDR3, as DNA: TGTGCCAGCAGTTGGGGACCCGCAGGGGAAAACTATGGCTACACCTTC. Its protein is CASSWGPAGENYGYTF.

This chain joins TRBV2 and TRBJ1-6; no clear D gene. This CDR3 region has 13 residues. V dropped 6 bases and J dropped 0 bases, with 3 bases sitting between them. Per the germline V gene, CDR1 is SNHLY and CDR2 is FYNNEI. Here the CDR3 reads CASRGSYNSPLHF. The CDR3 DNA follows: TGTGCCAGCAGGGGCTCCTATAATTCACCCCTCCACTTT.

The CDR3 bases are TGTGCCACCTCTGGGAGAGATGGCAATCAGCCCCAGCATTTT. It encodes CATSGRDGNQPQHF. The V gene is TRBV24-1, the J gene TRBJ1-5, with D unresolved. Trimming took off 9 bases at V and 2 bases at J, with 13 bases between the two ends. Germline CDR1 and CDR2: KGHDR and SFDVKD. This CDR3 comprises 14 residues.

This clonotype appeared a single time. The chain uses TRBV20-1 and TRBJ2-5; D is uncertain. This CDR3 is built from 11 residues. Trimming took 5 bases from V and 1 from J, leaving 5 bases between them. The germline gives CDR1 DFQATT, CDR2 SNEGSKA (reference sequence). This chain's CDR3 is CSAWTQETQYF. CDR3 bases: TGCAGTGCTTGGACCCAAGAGACCCAGTACTTC.

The J gene is TRBJ2-1, the V gene TRBV5-6; 13 bases are a match to TRBD2. The V gene's germline CDR1 is SGHDT and CDR2 YYEEEE. V trimming: 6 bases; J trimming: 10 bases; junction bases outside the gene matches: 4. CDR3 size: 13 residues. The CDR3 region is CASTQGLAGEQFF. CDR3 sequence (DNA): TGTGCCAGCACCCAGGGACTAGCGGGGGAGCAGTTCTTC.

The table lists this clonotype with a count of one. The chain combines TRBV2 with TRBJ1-1; the D is unclear. The CDR3 length is 10 residues. CDR1 SNHLY and CDR2 FYNNEI come from the germline V gene. V lost 11 bases and J lost 9, with 13 bases in between. The CDR3 DNA sequence: TGTGCCTGTCGAGGCGGGAAAGCTTTCTTT. Translation: CACRGGKAFF.

This clonotype has more than one count but fewer than ten. The rearrangement uses TRBV5-6 and TRBJ2-7, with a weak D call TRBD1 (5 bases). The CDR3 runs 13 residues. The germline V gene has CDR1 SGHDT and CDR2 YYEEEE. Trimming took 0 bases from V and 3 from J, leaving 7 bases between them. This CDR3 is CASSLGGFYEQYF. The CDR3 DNA sequence: TGTGCCAGCAGCTTGGGGGGCTTCTACGAGCAGTACTTC. Variable domain in full (rest from reference TRBV5-6 and TRBJ2-7): DAGVTQSPTHLIKTRGQQVTLRCSPKSGHDTVSWYQQALGQGPQFIFQYYEEEERQRGNFPDRFSGHQFPNYSSELNVNALLLGDSALYLCASSLGGFYEQYFGPGTRLTVT.

The V and J genes are TRBV29-1 and TRBJ2-7; no clear D gene. This CDR3 has 13 residues. Per the germline V gene, CDR1 is SQVTM and CDR2 is ANQGSEA. V was shortened by 1 base and J by 4 bases, with 11 bases between the two germline ends. The DNA of the CDR3 is TGCAGCGTTGAAGGGACGTATGGGTACGAGCAGTACTTC. Translated: CSVEGTYGYEQYF.

This rearrangement joins TRBV14 to TRBJ2-1; D possibly matches TRBD1 or TRBD2 (5 bases each). V was clipped by 4 bases and J by 9 bases, with 13 bases between them. From germline, CDR1 is SGHDN and CDR2 FVKESK. This CDR3 has 13 amino acids. The CDR3 sequence is CASSPREPSEQFF. CDR3 nucleotides: TGTGCCAGCAGCCCCAGGGAGCCGAGTGAGCAGTTCTTC.